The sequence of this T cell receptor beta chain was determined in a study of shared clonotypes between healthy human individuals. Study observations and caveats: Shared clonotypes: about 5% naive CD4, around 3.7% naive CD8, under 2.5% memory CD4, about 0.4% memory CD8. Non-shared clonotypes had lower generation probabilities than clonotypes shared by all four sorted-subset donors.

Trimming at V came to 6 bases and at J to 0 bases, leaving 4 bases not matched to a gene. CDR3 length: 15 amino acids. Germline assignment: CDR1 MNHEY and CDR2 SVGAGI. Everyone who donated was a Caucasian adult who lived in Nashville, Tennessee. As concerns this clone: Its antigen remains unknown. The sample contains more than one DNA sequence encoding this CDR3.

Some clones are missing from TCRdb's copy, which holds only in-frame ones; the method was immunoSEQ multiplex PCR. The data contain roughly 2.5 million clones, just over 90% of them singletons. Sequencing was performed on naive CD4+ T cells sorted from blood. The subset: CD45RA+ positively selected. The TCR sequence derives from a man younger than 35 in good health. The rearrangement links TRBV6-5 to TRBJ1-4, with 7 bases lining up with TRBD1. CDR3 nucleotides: TGTGCCAGCAGCCTCAGGGGGGCAACTAATGAAAAACTGTTTTTT. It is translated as CASSLRGATNEKLFF.